A single sample gave rise to the 16 T cell receptor beta chains below, sequenced in a study of blood T cell repertoires in COVID-19. Assay used: immunoSEQ multiplex PCR; TCRdb lists only in-frame clones, some missing. Of about 160,000 clones listed, approximately 87% are singletons. Sequencing was performed on peripheral blood. These receptors were collected from a woman in her seventies with COVID-19, enrolled during active disease.

J is TRBJ1-1 and V is TRBV28, with D possibly matching TRBD1 (5 bases). The CDR3 length is 14 residues. Germline V lookup: CDR1 MDHEN, CDR2 SYDVKM. The ends were cut back, 6 bases at V and 5 bases at J, with 16 bases in the middle. The CDR3, as DNA: TGTGCCAGCAGGACCCCCGGGGGGATTACTGAAGCTTTCTTT. Protein: CASRTPGGITEAFF.

The V and J genes are TRBV29-1 and TRBJ1-1; D not resolved. The CDR3 extends over 14 amino acids. Germline CDR1 and CDR2: SQVTM and ANQGSEA. V dropped 0 bases and J dropped 0 bases, with 8 bases sitting between them. This chain's CDR3 is CSVEESRLNTEAFF. CDR3 sequence (DNA): TGCAGCGTTGAAGAAAGCAGGTTGAACACTGAAGCTTTCTTT.

This clone was detected only once. The V and J genes are TRBV5-1 and TRBJ2-7, with 7 bases aligning to TRBD1. The length of the CDR3 is 14 residues. With 4 bases clipped from V and 3 bases from J, the junction kept 7 bases outside the gene matches. In germline, CDR1 is SGHRS, CDR2 YFSETQ. Written as DNA, the CDR3 is TGCGCCAGCAGCCGAGCCACAGGGGACTACGAGCAGTACTTC. Translated: CASSRATGDYEQYF.

This clone turned up a few times. This chain joins TRBV6-2 or TRBV6-3 and TRBJ1-3; 7 nucleotides line up with TRBD1. With V trimmed by 2 bases and J by 0 bases, 4 bases remained unmatched. Per germline, CDR1 MNHEY and CDR2 SVGEGT. The CDR3 length is 16 residues. In DNA form, the CDR3 reads TGTGCCAGCAGTTACCTCGGGACAGCCTCTGGAAACACCATATATTTT. This encodes CASSYLGTASGNTIYF.

The chain has TRBV19 and TRBJ1-5, with D possibly being TRBD1 (6 bases). Per germline, CDR1 LNHDA and CDR2 SQIVND (reference sequence). The CDR3 runs 15 residues. Trimming removed 7 bases at V and 4 bases at J, with 17 bases between. In nucleotides, the CDR3 is TGTGCCAGTACCACCGCGTGGCAGGGGAATCAGCCCCAGCATTTT. It yields the protein CASTTAWQGNQPQHF.

The chain has TRBV5-1 and TRBJ1-1, with D possibly TRBD1 on 6 matching bases. The V end lost 4 bases, the J end lost 7 bases, and 14 bases lay between the germline ends. Germline V CDR1 and CDR2: SGHRS, YFSETQ. The CDR3 is 13 amino acids. CDR3 sequence: CASSAGGQIEAFF. The CDR3 DNA reads as TGCGCCAGCAGCGCGGGGGGACAAATTGAAGCTTTCTTT.

The chain employs TRBV7-2 and TRBJ2-2; D is possibly TRBD1 (5 bases). Germline CDR1 is SGHTA and CDR2 is FQGNSA. This CDR3 is 15 amino acids long. V gave up 5 bases and J gave up 7 bases, with 17 bases separating them. As DNA, the CDR3 is TGTGCCAGCAGCCCTCTTGCCTGGGGCAGCGGGGAGCTGTTTTTT. Protein product: CASSPLAWGSGELFF.

This clone was seen once. The chain is built from TRBV5-1 and TRBJ2-1, with D hard to call. This CDR3 region has 12 residues. CDR1 is SGHRS, CDR2 YFSETQ, per germline. Trimming pared 2 bases from V and 6 bases from J, leaving 6 bases between. The CDR3 reads CASSLTTNEQFF. In DNA form, the CDR3 reads TGCGCCAGCAGCTTAACTACCAATGAGCAGTTCTTC.

This clone was observed a single time. The chain employs TRBV20-1 and TRBJ1-2; possibly TRBD1 for D (6 bases). The CDR3 runs to 16 residues. The V gene lost 3 bases and the J gene lost 0 bases, with 17 bases spanning the gap. Germline lookup yields CDR1 DFQATT and CDR2 SNEGSKA (reference sequence). In DNA, the CDR3 is TGCAGTGCTAGTCCCGCACCAAACAGGGCTAACTATGGCTACACCTTC. This gives the protein CSASPAPNRANYGYTF.

J is TRBJ1-3 and V is TRBV18; D gene unclear. CDR1 and CDR2 from the germline V gene are KGHSH and LQKENI. The CDR3 is 15 residues long. Trimming shortened V by 1 base and J by 0 bases, and 7 bases separated the two germline ends. In DNA, the CDR3 is TGTGCCAGCTCACCACAGTGGAGCTCTGGAAACACCATATATTTT. Translating gives CASSPQWSSGNTIYF. The full variable domain, in which reference TRBV18 and TRBJ1-3 provide the parts outside the CDR3, is NAGVMQNPRHLVRRRGQEARLRCSPMKGHSHVYWYRQLPEEGLKFMVYLQKENIIDESGMPKERFSAEFPKEGPSILRIQQVVRGDSAAYFCASSPQWSSGNTIYFGEGSWLTVV.

The rearrangement uses TRBV9 and TRBJ2-1; 13 nucleotides agree with TRBD2. Germline lookup yields CDR1 SGDLS and CDR2 YYNGEE. V lost 5 bases to trimming and J lost 9 bases; unmatched junction nucleotides: 8. The CDR3 contains 15 residues. CDR3 in DNA: TGTGCCAGCAGTTCTACTAGCGGGGGGGCCAGTGAGCAGTTCTTC. It specifies CASSSTSGGASEQFF.

V is TRBV3-1 (or the pseudogene TRBV3-2) and J is TRBJ1-1; D gene unclear. Trimming removed 4 bases from V and 1 base from J, with 25 bases in between. Per the germline V gene, CDR1 is LGHDT and CDR2 is YNNKEL (reference sequence). The CDR3 sequence is 19 residues long. The CDR3 DNA reads TGTGCCAGCAGCCGGCGTATGGGAGGGATAGGGTCTAGGAACACTGAAGCTTTCTTT. Protein product: CASSRRMGGIGSRNTEAFF.

In its sample, this clone was seen once. The chain couples TRBV9 to TRBJ1-1, with D tentatively TRBD1 (6 bases). CDR1 SGDLS and CDR2 YYNGEE come from the germline V gene. V lost 0 bases to trimming and J lost 1 base, with 13 bases between them. This CDR3 has 16 residues. CDR3 DNA: TGTGCCAGCAGCGTAGCTTCTCCGGGACAGAACACTGAAGCTTTCTTT. Residues: CASSVASPGQNTEAFF.

V is TRBV10-1 and J is TRBJ2-3, with TRBD2 matching 9 bases. CDR1 WNHNN and CDR2 SYGVQD come from the germline V gene (reference sequence). The CDR3 consists of 17 residues. V shed 0 bases and J 6 bases; nucleotides not matched to a gene: 10. The CDR3 coding sequence is TGCGCCAGCAGTGAGTCGAGTAGCGGGGGCACACCGGATACGCAGTATTTT. It yields the protein CASSESSSGGTPDTQYF.

V usage is TRBV12-3 or TRBV12-4 and J usage is TRBJ1-5; TRBD1 aligns across 8 bases. The CDR3 has 13 amino acids. The ends lost 5 bases at V and 6 bases at J; junction bases unmatched: 3. CDR3 in amino acids: CASSGQGGQPQHF. The CDR3, as DNA: TGTGCCAGCAGTGGACAGGGTGGTCAGCCCCAGCATTTT.

This clone is a singleton in its sample. The rearrangement uses TRBV7-2 and TRBJ1-1, with a tentative D call TRBD1 (6 bases). Germline CDR1 SGHTA, CDR2 FQGNSA. Trimming took 1 base from V and 1 from J, leaving 10 bases between them. The length of the CDR3 is 15 residues. CDR3 sequence: CASSLGLTGNTEAFF. CDR3 in DNA: TGTGCCAGCAGCTTAGGGTTGACAGGGAACACTGAAGCTTTCTTT.